This paragraph reports one TCR beta chain. Its target is unknown. The data derive from a study of Ad26.COV2.S vaccination and SARS-CoV-2 variants. Study as a whole: Once or twice, 56 days apart, Ad26.COV2.S was delivered intramuscularly. Study-wide points: Quantification of TCR breadth and depth may have yielded underestimates of total T cell responses.

TCRdb's copy holds only in-frame clones and misses some; the assay was immunoSEQ multiplex PCR. The repertoire holds approximately 410,000 clones, about nine tenths seen once, with more than 1.5% in the top ten. Treatment given: 15 to 20 received Ad26.COV2.S at low or high dose, single or two shots; about 5 received placebo; per-sample allocation not given. Repertoires come from day 63 after the first vaccine or placebo injection. The donor was a Boston adult aged 18-55 years. J was trimmed by 2 bases and V by 6 bases; bases with no gene match: 8. The CDR3 covers 15 residues. Germline CDR1 is SGHNT and CDR2 is YYREEE (reference sequence).

Sequenced material: peripheral blood, taken in a trial of Ad26.COV2.S vaccine versus placebo. The receptor comes from a person aged 18-65 years who received the Ad26.COV2.S COVID-19 vaccine or a placebo. The rearrangement links TRBV5-4 to TRBJ2-5, with TRBD2 identical over 9 bases. The CDR3 protein is CASTSAGGPQETQYF. The CDR3 region has the DNA TGTGCCAGCACCTCGGCGGGGGGGCCGCAAGAGACCCAGTACTTC.